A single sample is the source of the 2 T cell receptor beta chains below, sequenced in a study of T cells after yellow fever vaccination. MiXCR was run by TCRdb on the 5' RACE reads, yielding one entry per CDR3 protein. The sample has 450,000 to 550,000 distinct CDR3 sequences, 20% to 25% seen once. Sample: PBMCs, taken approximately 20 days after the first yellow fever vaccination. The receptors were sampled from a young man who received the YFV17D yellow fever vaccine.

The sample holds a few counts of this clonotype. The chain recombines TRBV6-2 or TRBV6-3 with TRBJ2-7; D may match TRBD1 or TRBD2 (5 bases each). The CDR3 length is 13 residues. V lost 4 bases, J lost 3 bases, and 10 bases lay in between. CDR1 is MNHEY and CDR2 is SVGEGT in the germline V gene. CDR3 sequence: CASSSRDLYEQYV. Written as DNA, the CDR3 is TGTGCCAGCAGTTCCCGGGACCTCTACGAGCAGTACGTC.

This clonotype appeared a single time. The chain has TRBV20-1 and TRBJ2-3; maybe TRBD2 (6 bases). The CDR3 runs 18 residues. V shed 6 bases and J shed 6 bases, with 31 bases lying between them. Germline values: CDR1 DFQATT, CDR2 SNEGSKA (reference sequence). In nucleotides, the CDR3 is TGCAGTGCCGTCGATCGGCTAGCGAGAAATCAGGGCGGGGATACGCAGTATTTT. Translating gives CSAVDRLARNQGGDTQYF.